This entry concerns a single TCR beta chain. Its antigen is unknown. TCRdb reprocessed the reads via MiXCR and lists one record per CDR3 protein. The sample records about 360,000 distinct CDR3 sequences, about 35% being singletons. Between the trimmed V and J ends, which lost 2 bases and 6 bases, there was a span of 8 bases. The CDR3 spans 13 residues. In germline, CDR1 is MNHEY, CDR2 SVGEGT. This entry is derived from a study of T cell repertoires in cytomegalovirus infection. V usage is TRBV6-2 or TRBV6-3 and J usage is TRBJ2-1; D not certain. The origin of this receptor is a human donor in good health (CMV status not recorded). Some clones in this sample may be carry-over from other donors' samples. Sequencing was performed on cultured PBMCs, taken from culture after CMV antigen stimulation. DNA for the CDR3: TGTGCCAGCAGTTACCCCTTCTCCAATGAGCAGTTCTTC. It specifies CASSYPFSNEQFF.